This TCR beta chain was sequenced for a study of cytomegalovirus exposure and HLA in healthy donors listed by TCRdb under 2017. About the study as a whole: In an earlier analysis of under 750 of the donors, 276 Gb of sequence data and 120 million or so unique TCR beta sequences from some 170 million T cells were reported. An early release that covered several hundred HLA-typed donors contained around 330 gigabases of sequencing data and around 85 million unique TCR sequences. Of the 300 to 500 genotyped donors, less than 85% were placed in the genetic ancestry cluster associated with self-reported Caucasian donors. The study aimed to test whether cataloging public T cell receptors could reveal signatures of past pathogen exposure. The study profiled the T cell repertoires of under 850 subjects by immunosequencing and related them to cytomegalovirus serostatus. A separate validation cohort of about 110 different subjects was used in addition to the roughly 670-subject first cohort. To predict cytomegalovirus infection status, the study brought together high-throughput TCR immunosequencing, statistical association of individual TCRs with disease status, and machine learning. In a later analysis, previously published TCR beta repertoires from 670 or so donors were re-analyzed and high-resolution HLA genotyping was added so that TCR occurrence patterns could be studied. Rather than drawing on any new phenotypic data, the later analysis identified candidate immune exposures from TCR beta sequences and the way those sequences occurred across donors. An earlier analysis of 587 of the donors used high-throughput TCR beta sequencing to judge whether each TCR beta V gene segment behaved as functional or pseudogenic. Alongside the repertoire data, information on donor age, sex, ethnicity and CMV serostatus was compiled. In a later genetic analysis, genome-wide SNP genotypes for about 60% of the 666 donors were used, and that subset was treated as a discovery cohort. Every repertoire in the discovery cohort had been generated on one and the same sequencing platform. HLA typing included class I and class II loci at four-digit resolution. The number of donors typed differed by locus, with roughly 620-640 for A, B, C, DRB1 and DQB1, over 500 for DQA1, approximately 570 for DPA1, and about 450 for DPB1. Roughly 5 DR-DQ haplotypes were handled as single units for association and clustering because linkage in the cohort was strong. On average, roughly 240,000 unique TCR beta nucleotide sequences were sequenced per donor among about 400 genotyped donors of the cohort, with roughly 18% of those sequences being non-productive. Results and caveats for the whole study, not just this receptor: In vitro tests confirmed that three of the cytomegalovirus-associated TCR beta chains recognize cytomegalovirus antigens. A further reported finding was that TCR beta sequences accurately predicted the HLA-A and HLA-B alleles for most subjects in the first cohort. The classifier was reported to diagnose cytomegalovirus status with high specificity and sensitivity in both the original cohort and the validation cohort. In the study, 150 to 200 TCR beta chains were listed as associated with cytomegalovirus. Correlated functional status among segregating V segments might reflect linkage disequilibrium, but an unknown experimental factor could not be ruled out. According to a later genetic analysis, donors in an Asian-associated ancestry cluster had fewer N-insertions in productive TCRs than the roughly 700-donor mean. It was suggested by the authors that the approach could potentially be generalized to other disease states and immunological phenotypes. Only TCR beta chains were sequenced in this cohort, and the absence of alpha or paired-chain data limited detectable features. The 87-base-pair reads could not distinguish some IMGT-functional V segments, including TRBV6-2 and TRBV6-3, so those segments were excluded. Several of the top co-occurrence clusters appeared to be linked to parvovirus B19, influenza, CMV and Epstein-Barr virus, according to a later analysis. V-gene and J-gene trimming of TCR beta chains was associated with a missense DCLRE1C variant in a later genetic analysis, and the association was replicated in an independent cohort. Immune exposure information for the cohort was limited to CMV serostatus. The sequencing pipeline was judged likely to have produced a cluster of highly shared sequence variants as a technical artifact. In a later analysis, HLA-associated TCR beta chains showed more clonal expansion and lower generation probabilities than non-associated chains that were equally common. About 17 rarely observed V segments, including chromosome 9 orphons, were excluded from the earlier analysis of about 500 of the donors because counts were too low. When HLA alleles, especially DR and DQ, strongly co-occurred, TCR associations were difficult to assign to individual alleles. Most TCR sequences were observed very rarely across donors, whereas some public TCRs were present in many individuals. A later analysis found that TCR association rates varied across HLA loci, with DRB1 alleles showing the most associated TCRs and HLA-C alleles the fewest. In an earlier analysis of fewer than 700 of the donors, most TCR beta V segments appeared in productive rearrangements about 87% or about 30% of the time, broadly matching IMGT annotations. A later analysis associated 17,000 or so TCR beta sequences with specific HLA alleles at a false discovery rate of 0.05. Most CMV-associated TCR beta chains appeared to be HLA-restricted in a later analysis, and the HLA associations seemed to be driven largely by CMV exposure. Sequencing depth was assumed to be roughly uniform across donors in the presence/absence analyses, though that assumption may not hold. HLA typing was unavailable for some donors at each locus, so association tests used only the typed subset.

The cohort consisted of 666 healthy bone marrow donors. At the time of sampling, every cohort member was nominally healthy, though immune exposures that went unrecorded were likely present. The donor tested CMV seronegative and was one of the 352 seronegative cohort members. Every donor gave a peripheral blood sample, and the peripheral blood mononuclear cells from that sample were used for TCR beta sequencing. Genomic DNA was extracted from the blood cell samples with the Qiagen DNeasy Blood Extraction Kit. To prepare the library, the immunoSEQ multiplex PCR assay was applied. The multiplex PCR relied on a mix of 60 forward primers for TCR Vbeta segments and 13 reverse primers for TCR Jbeta segments. A multiplex PCR assay on genomic DNA amplified the CDR3 region of rearranged TCR beta genes. The Illumina HiSeq System was used to sequence the amplified TCR beta libraries as 87-base-pair reads. The original methods were these. Across the 670 or so repertoires, a later analysis counted roughly 77 million unique TCR beta chains, about 10 million of which were shared by at least two donors. A nearest-neighbor algorithm error-corrected the raw reads and collapsed the reads into unique sequences, merging closely related sequences to remove PCR and sequencing errors. CDR3 sequences were aligned to IMGT reference sequences to assign V, D and J gene segments. Each retained sequence needed at least a six-nucleotide match to both a V gene segment and a J gene segment. Rearrangements were classified as productive when the CDR3 lacked stop codons and remained in frame with V and J, and all other rearrangements were classified as non-productive. Following IMGT convention, CDR3 was defined as the stretch from the second conserved V-encoded cysteine up to the conserved J-encoded phenylalanine. In an earlier analysis of roughly 580 of the donors, sequences lacking an unambiguous match to a single V gene segment were excluded. In an earlier analysis of 500 to 750 of the donors, V segments were called functional above 56.7% productive rearrangements and were called segregating when the between-donor standard deviation exceeded 5%. A statistical classification framework was built to diagnose cytomegalovirus status from the catalog of TCR beta chain sequences. A later analysis assigned V and J genes by comparing TCR nucleotide sequences with IMGT/GENE-DB human TR gene sequences. In a later analysis, CDR3 sequences and most-parsimonious VDJ recombination scenarios were assigned using the TCRdist pipeline. In a later analysis, each TCR beta chain was defined by its CDR3 amino acid sequence together with its V-gene family, and reads lacking a unique V-gene family were excluded. To address suspected cross-contamination and a sequencing artifact, a later analysis removed 592 highly shared, low-generation-probability nucleotide sequences. In a later analysis, a clonal expansion index for each public chain was calculated from normalized within-repertoire ranks of inferred template counts. A later analysis computed generation probabilities with a VDJ recombination model fitted to out-of-frame rearrangements, and checked the results against IGoR. Hypergeometric tests were used in a later analysis to score TCR-TCR, TCR-HLA and TCR-CMV co-occurrence, with a repertoire-size bias correction applied to the TCR pairs. False discovery rates were estimated in a later analysis by permuting HLA or CMV assignments 20 times. In a later analysis, co-occurring TCRs were grouped using DBSCAN, with TCRdist sequence similarity added in when clustering inside HLA-allele-positive subsets. For co-occurrence clustering, repertoires with fewer than 30,000 or more than 120,000 public chains were excluded, along with several repertoires with anomalous nucleotide sharing. The immuneACCESS repertoire file appears here via TCRdb, limited to in-frame rearrangements. These files lack a portion of the clones; in checked studies, under half of the deficit traces to unresolved V genes, and the cause of the others is not known. V and J calls and clone size follow that table, whereas D and trimming were derived from the DNA. Within this sample are 120,000 or so clones, with roughly 80% of them counted one time only. In total, the top ten clones hold 1% of the sample.

Of note for this clone: Its antigen specificity is not known. One end of the junction fails to match germline, which may point to a read error.

The CDR3, from cysteine to phenylalanine, totals 12 residues. The retained sequence is limited to the CDR3, 36 bases, with the frame set at the first base. The germline V gene provides CDR1 MNHNS and CDR2 SASEGT. The rearrangement joined TRBV6-1 to TRBJ1-1; perhaps TRBD1 is the D gene, with 6 bases matching. This sequence was found in a man aged 35 to 55 in good health and CMV-seronegative. Sequenced material: PBMCs. The DNA sequence is as follows: TGTGCCTGCAGTGAGGGGGGAACTGAAGCTTTCTTT. Translated, this gives CACSEGGTEAFF.